This TCR beta chain originates from a study of CD4 T cells in relation to SARS-CoV-2 and coronaviruses. Study-wide context: The negative reference was HIV-1 Nef peptide pool or peptide-free culture.

The data were produced by immunoSEQ multiplex PCR, yet TCRdb's version contains in-frame clones alone and is incomplete. The sample contains around 15,000 clones, over 65% of which appear only once. In germline, CDR1 is SNHLY, CDR2 FYNNEI. The CDR3 sequence is 15 residues long. V shed 8 bases, J shed 5 bases, and the junction held 10 bases outside the gene matches. This clone showed up just once. Its antigen is as yet unknown. The unexposed donors gave CD4+ T cells in about 2010-2018, prior to COVID-19. The cells were cultured for over eight days before CD4+ T cells were isolated. Material: CD4+ T cells from PBMCs, cultured in vitro. The receptor was derived from a human donor in good health. This chain links TRBV2 with TRBJ2-5; TRBD1 agrees at 11 bases. The CDR3 DNA is TGTGCCAGCGGACGGGACAGGGGGTCAGGGGAGACCCAGTACTTC. Residues: CASGRDRGSGETQYF.